The 10 T cell receptor beta chains below were found in one sample sequenced in a study of T-cell reconstitution after alpha-beta-depleted transplantation in children (dated by TCRdb to 2016 to 2018). Library preparation was by PCR. For sequencing, an Illumina HiSeq 2500 was employed. TCR library preparation used molecular barcoding, with unique molecular identifiers applied to normalize quantification of the TCRbeta repertoire. The public reads were run again by TCRdb, first through fastp at Q25 and then through MiXCR, and only productive beta chains were kept. Each CDR3 protein gets just one entry, which takes the most common genes and DNA from the rows behind it. The sample table contains around 380,000 distinct CDR3 sequences; only one count was recorded for roughly 11% of them. The ten top clones hold roughly 5.1% of the sample. This specimen consisted of PBMCs from the stem cell graft donor, obtained from the stem cell graft. All receptors derive from a human donor who donated a stem cell graft to a child with acute myeloid leukemia.

This clonotype was counted a few times. J is TRBJ2-4 and V is TRBV11-2, with D possibly TRBD2 on 5 matching bases. V lost 7 bases, J lost 1 base, and 17 bases lay in between. CDR1 is SGHAT, CDR2 FQNNGV, per germline. The CDR3 length is 16 residues. The CDR3: CASTSLVGVAKNIQYF. The CDR3 nucleotides are TGTGCCAGCACATCACTAGTTGGTGTTGCCAAAAACATTCAGTACTTC. Using reference TRBV11-2 and TRBJ2-4 for the parts outside the CDR3, the full variable domain is EAGVAQSPRYKIIEKRQSVAFWCNPISGHATLYWYQQILGQGPKLLIQFQNNGVVDDSQLPKDRFSAERLKGVDSTLKIQPAKLEDSAVYLCASTSLVGVAKNIQYFGAGTRLSVL.

Of note for this clonotype: Its ends do not fully match the called genes, so a read error is possible. The chain carries TRBV7-7 and TRBJ1-5; 7 positions agree with TRBD1. The CDR3 is 18 amino acids. Per germline, CDR1 SSHAT and CDR2 FNYEAQ (reference sequence). CDR3 in amino acids: CASSHRGGPDRESQPQHF. For the CDR3, the DNA is TGTGCTAGCAGTCATCGAGGGGGACCTGACAGGGAGAGTCAGCCCCAGCATTTT.

The sample holds a few counts of this clonotype. The chain carries TRBV6-2 or TRBV6-3 and TRBJ2-1; 11 nucleotides line up with TRBD2. This CDR3 is built from 15 residues. Germline CDR1 is MNHEY and CDR2 is SVGEGT. Trimming removed 5 bases from V and 6 bases from J; junction bases left unmatched: 6. The CDR3 DNA reads TGTGCCAGCAGTGCAACTAGCGGGAGCATCAATGAGCAGTTCTTC. Encoded protein: CASSATSGSINEQFF.

The rearrangement links TRBV4-3 to TRBJ2-5; 10 bases line up with TRBD1. The V segment lost 0 bases and the J segment 5 bases; nucleotides outside the gene matches: 6. The CDR3 totals 16 residues. The germline gives CDR1 LGHNA, CDR2 YSLEER. CDR3 residues: CASSQEWDRGGETQYF. For the CDR3, the DNA is TGCGCCAGCAGCCAAGAATGGGACAGGGGCGGGGAGACCCAGTACTTC.

The CDR3 DNA is TGTGCCAGTAGTAGAGCCGGGATCGGTGGCTACACCTTC. Translated, it gives CASSRAGIGGYTF. The chain is built from TRBV19 and TRBJ1-2; the D is unclear. Germline V gives CDR1 LNHDA, CDR2 SQIVND (reference sequence). V lost 4 bases to trimming and J lost 7 bases, with 13 bases between them. There are 13 residues in the CDR3. The full variable domain, rest sourced from reference TRBV19 and TRBJ1-2, is DGGITQSPKYLFRKEGQNVTLSCEQNLNHDAMYWYRQDPGQGLRLIYYSQIVNDFQKGDIAEGYSVSREKKESFPLTVTSAQKNPTAFYLCASSRAGIGGYTFGSGTRLTVV.

This clonotype has more than one count but fewer than ten. The chain joins TRBV12-3 or TRBV12-4 to TRBJ2-5, with D maybe TRBD2 (7 bases). V was trimmed by 6 bases and J by 3 bases, leaving 11 bases between them. The CDR3 sequence is 13 residues long. The CDR3 region has the DNA TGTGCCAGCAGCCGGGGGGCGGAAGAGACCCAGTACTTC. It translates to CASSRGAEETQYF.

This clonotype was seen repeatedly, ten times or more. The rearrangement joins TRBV7-2 to TRBJ2-1, with a possible D match to TRBD1 (5 bases). From germline, CDR1 is SGHTA and CDR2 FQGNSA. CDR3 size: 17 residues. V was shortened by 5 bases and J by 9 bases, with 26 bases between the two germline ends. Written as DNA, the CDR3 is TGTGCCAGCAGCCCACGACCACAGGCCTTCAATCCCTCTGAGCAGTTCTTC. It encodes CASSPRPQAFNPSEQFF.

This clonotype occurred once. The chain employs TRBV7-3 and TRBJ2-2; TRBD2 matches 10 bases. This CDR3 is 18 amino acids long. V shed 0 bases, J shed 6 bases, and the junction held 10 bases outside the gene matches. Germline CDR1 and CDR2: SGHTA and FQGTGA. The CDR3 nucleotides read TGTGCCAGCAGCTTAACCGTGCTCAGCGGGGGGGCCCCCGGGGAGCTGTTTTTT. This gives the protein CASSLTVLSGGAPGELFF.

This clonotype was observed many times. V is TRBV5-1 and J is TRBJ2-5; D remains unclear. The CDR3 spans 12 residues. Germline V gives CDR1 SGHRS, CDR2 YFSETQ. Trimming cost V 1 base and J 5 bases, with 6 bases left between them. CDR3: CASSLLGETQYF. CDR3 DNA sequence: TGCGCCAGCAGCTTGTTGGGGGAGACCCAGTACTTC.

In regard to this clonotype: The junction departs from germline at one end; a sequencing error may be responsible. CDR3 DNA sequence: TGTGCCTGGGAACGATGGACTGGAGCTTTCTTT. It yields the protein CAWERWTGAFF. The genes are TRBV30 and TRBJ1-1, with unresolved D. The CDR3 loop spans 11 amino acids. The V gene's germline CDR1 is GTSNPN and CDR2 SVGIG (reference sequence). Together with reference TRBV30 and TRBJ1-1, the CDR3 gives the full variable domain: SQTIHQWPATLVQPVGSPLSLECTVEGTSNPNLYWYRQAAGRGLQLLFYSVGIGQISSEVPQNLSASRPQDRQFILSSKKLLLSDSGFYLCAWERWTGAFFGQGTRLTVV.